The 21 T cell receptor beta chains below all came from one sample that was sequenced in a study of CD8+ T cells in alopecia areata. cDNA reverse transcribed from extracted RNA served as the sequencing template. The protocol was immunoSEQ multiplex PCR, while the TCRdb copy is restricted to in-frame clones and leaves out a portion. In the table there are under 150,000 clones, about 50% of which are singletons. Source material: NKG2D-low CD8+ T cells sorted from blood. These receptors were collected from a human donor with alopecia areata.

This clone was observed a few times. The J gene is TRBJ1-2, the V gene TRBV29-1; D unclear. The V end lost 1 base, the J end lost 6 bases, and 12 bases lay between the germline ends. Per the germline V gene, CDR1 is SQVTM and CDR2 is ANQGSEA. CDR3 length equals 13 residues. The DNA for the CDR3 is TGCAGCGTTGAAGCGGAAGGTTTTAATGGCTACACCTTC. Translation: CSVEAEGFNGYTF.

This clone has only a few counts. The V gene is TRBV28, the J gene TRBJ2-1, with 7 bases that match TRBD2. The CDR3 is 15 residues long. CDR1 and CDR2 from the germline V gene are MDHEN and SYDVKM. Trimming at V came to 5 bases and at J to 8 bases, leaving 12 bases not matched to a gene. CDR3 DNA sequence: TGTGCCAGCAGTATCCTAGCGGTTAATTTGGATGAGCAGTTCTTC. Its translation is CASSILAVNLDEQFF.

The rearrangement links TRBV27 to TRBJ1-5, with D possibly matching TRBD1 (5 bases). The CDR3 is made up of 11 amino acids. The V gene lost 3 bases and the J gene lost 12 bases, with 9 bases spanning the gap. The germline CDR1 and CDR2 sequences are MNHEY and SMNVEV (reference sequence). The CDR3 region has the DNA TGTGCCAGCAGTTTCATGGGGGTCCAGCATTTT. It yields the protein CASSFMGVQHF.

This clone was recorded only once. CDR3 sequence: CASSQARSEAFF. CDR3 DNA sequence: TGCGCCAGCAGCCAAGCTAGGAGCGAAGCTTTCTTT. The V gene is TRBV4-1, the J gene TRBJ1-1; D gene ambiguous. Per germline, CDR1 MGHRA and CDR2 YSYEKL. This CDR3 comprises 12 residues. V was cut by 1 base and J by 8 bases, with 8 bases left in between.

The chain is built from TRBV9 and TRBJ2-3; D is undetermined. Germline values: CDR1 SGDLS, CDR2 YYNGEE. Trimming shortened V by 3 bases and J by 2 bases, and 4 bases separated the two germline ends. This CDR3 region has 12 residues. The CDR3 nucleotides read TGTGCCAGCAGCGGTTACACAGATACGCAGTATTTT. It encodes CASSGYTDTQYF.

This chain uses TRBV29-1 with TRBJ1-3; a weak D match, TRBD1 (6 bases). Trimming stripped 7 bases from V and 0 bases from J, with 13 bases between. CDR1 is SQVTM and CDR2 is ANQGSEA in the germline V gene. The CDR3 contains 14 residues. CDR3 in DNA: TGCAGCGCTACGGACAGCTACTCTGGAAACACCATATATTTT. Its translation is CSATDSYSGNTIYF.

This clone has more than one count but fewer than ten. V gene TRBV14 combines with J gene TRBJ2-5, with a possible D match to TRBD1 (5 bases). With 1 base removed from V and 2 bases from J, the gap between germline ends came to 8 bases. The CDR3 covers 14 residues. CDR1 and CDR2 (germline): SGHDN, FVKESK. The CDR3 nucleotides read TGTGCCAGCAGCCAAGTGGACACACAAGAGACCCAGTACTTC. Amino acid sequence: CASSQVDTQETQYF.

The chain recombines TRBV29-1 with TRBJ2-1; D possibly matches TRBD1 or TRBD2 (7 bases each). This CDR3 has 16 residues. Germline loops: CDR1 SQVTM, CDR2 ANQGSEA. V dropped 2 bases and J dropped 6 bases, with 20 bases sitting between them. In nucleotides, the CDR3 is TGCAGCGTTGAAATAGGGGGCGCGGGAGTTGTCAATGAGCAGTTCTTC. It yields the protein CSVEIGGAGVVNEQFF.

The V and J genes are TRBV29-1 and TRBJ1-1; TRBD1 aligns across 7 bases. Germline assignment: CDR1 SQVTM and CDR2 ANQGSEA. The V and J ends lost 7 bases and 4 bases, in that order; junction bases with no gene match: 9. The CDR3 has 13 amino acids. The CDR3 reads CSGTEGAGTEAFF. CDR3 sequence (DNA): TGCAGCGGAACAGAGGGGGCTGGCACTGAAGCTTTCTTT.

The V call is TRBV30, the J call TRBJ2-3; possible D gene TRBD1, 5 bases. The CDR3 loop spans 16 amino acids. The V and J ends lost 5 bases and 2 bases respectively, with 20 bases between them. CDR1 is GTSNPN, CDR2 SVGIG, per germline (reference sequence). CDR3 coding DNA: TGTGCCTGGGGGCGAGACAGTCAAGTTTTCACAGATACGCAGTATTTT. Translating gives CAWGRDSQVFTDTQYF.

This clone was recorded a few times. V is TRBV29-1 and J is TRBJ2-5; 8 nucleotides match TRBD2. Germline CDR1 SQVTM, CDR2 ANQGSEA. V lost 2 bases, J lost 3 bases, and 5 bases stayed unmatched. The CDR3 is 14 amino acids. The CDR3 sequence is CSVEPAGVKETQYF. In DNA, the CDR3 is TGCAGCGTTGAACCAGCGGGGGTAAAAGAGACCCAGTACTTC.

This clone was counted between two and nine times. The CDR3 region has the DNA TGCAGCGTTGTGGTCAATGAGCAGTTCTTC. It translates to CSVVVNEQFF. The chain uses TRBV29-1 and TRBJ2-1; D uncertain. CDR1 SQVTM and CDR2 ANQGSEA come from the germline V gene. Trimming pared 4 bases from V and 6 bases from J, leaving 4 bases between. CDR3 size: 10 residues.

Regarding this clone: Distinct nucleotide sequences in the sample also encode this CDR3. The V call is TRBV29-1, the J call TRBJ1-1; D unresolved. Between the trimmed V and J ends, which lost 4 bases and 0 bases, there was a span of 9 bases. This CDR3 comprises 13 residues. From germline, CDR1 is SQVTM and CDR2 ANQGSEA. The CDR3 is CSVGTAMNTEAFF. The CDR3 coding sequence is TGCAGCGTTGGTACGGCCATGAACACTGAAGCTTTCTTT.

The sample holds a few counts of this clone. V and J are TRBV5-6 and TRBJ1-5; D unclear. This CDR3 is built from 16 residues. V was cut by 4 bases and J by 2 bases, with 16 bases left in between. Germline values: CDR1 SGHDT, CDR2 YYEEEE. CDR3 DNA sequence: TGTGCCAGCAGCCCGCGAAGGATGGTAGGCAATCAGCCCCAGCATTTT. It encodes CASSPRRMVGNQPQHF.

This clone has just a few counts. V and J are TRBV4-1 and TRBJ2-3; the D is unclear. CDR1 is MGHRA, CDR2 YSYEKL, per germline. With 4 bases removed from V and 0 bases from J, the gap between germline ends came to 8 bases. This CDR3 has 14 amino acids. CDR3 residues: CASSPLGSTDTQYF. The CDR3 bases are TGCGCCAGCAGCCCCCTTGGGAGCACAGATACGCAGTATTTT.

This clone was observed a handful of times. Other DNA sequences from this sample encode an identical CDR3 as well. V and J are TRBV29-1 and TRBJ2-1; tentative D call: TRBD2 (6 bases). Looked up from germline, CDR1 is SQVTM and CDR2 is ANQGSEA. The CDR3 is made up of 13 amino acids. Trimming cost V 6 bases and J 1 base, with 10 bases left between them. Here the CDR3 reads CSVVSGSYNEQFF. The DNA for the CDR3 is TGCAGCGTGGTGAGCGGGTCCTACAATGAGCAGTTCTTC.

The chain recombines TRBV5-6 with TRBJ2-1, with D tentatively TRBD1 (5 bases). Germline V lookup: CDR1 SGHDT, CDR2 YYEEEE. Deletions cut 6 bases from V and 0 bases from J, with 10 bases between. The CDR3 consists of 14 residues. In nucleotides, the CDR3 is TGTGCCAGCACCTGGACAAGCTCCTACAATGAGCAGTTCTTC. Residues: CASTWTSSYNEQFF.

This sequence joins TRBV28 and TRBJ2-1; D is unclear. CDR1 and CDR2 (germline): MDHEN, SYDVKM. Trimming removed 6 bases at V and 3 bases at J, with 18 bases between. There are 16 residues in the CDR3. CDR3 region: CASRLETGTHYNEQFF. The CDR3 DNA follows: TGTGCCAGCAGATTAGAGACCGGCACCCACTACAATGAGCAGTTCTTC.

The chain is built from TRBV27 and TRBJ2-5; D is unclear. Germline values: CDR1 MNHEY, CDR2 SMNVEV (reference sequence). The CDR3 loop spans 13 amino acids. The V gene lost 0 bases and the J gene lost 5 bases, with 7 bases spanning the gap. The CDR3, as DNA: TGTGCCAGCAGTTTATCGCATCAGGAGACCCAGTACTTC. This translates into CASSLSHQETQYF.

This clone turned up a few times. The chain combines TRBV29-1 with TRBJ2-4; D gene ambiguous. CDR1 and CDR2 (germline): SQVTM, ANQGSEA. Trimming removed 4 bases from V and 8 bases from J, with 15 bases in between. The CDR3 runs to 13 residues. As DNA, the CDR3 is TGCAGCGTTGTTGTCCCTCCGCCAGACATTCAGTACTTC. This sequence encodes CSVVVPPPDIQYF.

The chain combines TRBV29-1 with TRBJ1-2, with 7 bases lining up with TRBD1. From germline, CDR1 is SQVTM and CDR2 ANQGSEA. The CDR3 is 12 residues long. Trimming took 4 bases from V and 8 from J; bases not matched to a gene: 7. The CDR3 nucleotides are TGCAGCGTTGGACAGGGTGATTCCGGCTACACCTTC. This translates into CSVGQGDSGYTF.